Described below is a single T cell receptor (beta chain) sequence and its context. Its antigen is not identified. During its preparation, the TCRbeta library received unique molecular identifiers. TCRdb reprocessed the PCR reads with MiXCR, giving one entry per CDR3 protein. The table has 200,000 to 250,000 distinct CDR3 sequences, under 8.5% seen once. The sample comes from a study of T-cell reconstitution after alpha-beta-depleted transplantation in children. The length of the CDR3 is 12 residues. The V end lost 6 bases, the J end lost 8 bases, and 14 bases lay between the germline ends. Per the germline V gene, CDR1 is DFQATT and CDR2 is SNEGSKA (reference sequence). General study results and limits: The main origin of T-cell counts and diversity one year after transplant was newly produced T cells. From surviving recipient T cells and thymic progenitors came the high day-60 TCRbeta diversity observed in some patients. Alpha-beta T cells about two months after transplant reportedly derived from several hundred expanded graft clones.

The sequence was obtained from a male patient aged 2-10 years who had a stem cell transplant for acute myeloid leukemia, so the T cells may come from the graft donor. This chain links TRBV20-1 with TRBJ2-4; D may be TRBD2 (5 bases). The sample consisted of PBMCs, mostly from graft donor cells, taken 360 days after TCRalphabeta/CD19-depleted stem cell transplant. The CDR3 DNA reads TGCAGTGCCAGGACTGTCTGGGACATTCAGTACTTC. This translates into CSARTVWDIQYF.